This T cell receptor (beta chain) was captured by sequencing in a study of T cells after yellow fever vaccination. Study conclusions and caveats: Subsequent to the booster, the majority of primary-vaccination clones reappeared (96% CD4, approximately 85% CD8).

The length of the CDR3 is 13 residues. V lost 6 bases and J 6 bases, leaving 12 bases between the germline ends. CDR1 DFQATT and CDR2 SNEGSKA come from the germline V gene (reference sequence). A note on this clonotype: No antigen is known for it.

For TCR, cDNA came from 5'RACE template switching, which added a universal primer site and UMIs. TCRdb reprocessed the 5' RACE reads via MiXCR and lists one record per CDR3 protein. The repertoire has roughly 320,000 distinct CDR3 sequences, around a tenth of them found once; the top ten carry around 3.2%. The source is a man in his late teens or twenties who received the YFV17D yellow fever vaccine. The sequences come from CD4+ T cells sorted from PBMCs, collected 45 days after the yellow fever booster vaccination. The chain couples TRBV20-1 to TRBJ1-6; TRBD1 might be the D (5 bases). CDR3 amino acids: CSANPGSNSPLHF. CDR3 coding DNA: TGCAGTGCGAATCCAGGGAGTAATTCACCCCTCCACTTT.